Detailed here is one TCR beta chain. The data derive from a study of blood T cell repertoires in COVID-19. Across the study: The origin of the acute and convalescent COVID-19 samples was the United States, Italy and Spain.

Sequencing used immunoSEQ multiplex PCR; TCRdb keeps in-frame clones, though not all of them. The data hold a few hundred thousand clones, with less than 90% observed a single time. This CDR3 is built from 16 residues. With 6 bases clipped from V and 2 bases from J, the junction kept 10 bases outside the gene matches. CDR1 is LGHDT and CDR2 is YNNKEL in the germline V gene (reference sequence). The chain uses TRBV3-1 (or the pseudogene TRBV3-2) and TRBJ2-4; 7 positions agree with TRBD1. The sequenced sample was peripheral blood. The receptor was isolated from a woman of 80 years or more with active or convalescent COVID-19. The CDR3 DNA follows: TGTGCCAGCAGGGGCACCGGGACAGACCCCAAAAACATTCAGTACTTC. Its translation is CASRGTGTDPKNIQYF.